The present T cell receptor beta chain was sequenced within a study of patients and donors after allogeneic stem cell transplantation. TCRdb ran MiXCR on the RT-PCR reads and lists one entry per CDR3 protein. The sample contains about 200,000 distinct CDR3 sequences, 35% to 45% of which appear only once. The germline gives CDR1 DFQATT, CDR2 SNEGSKA (reference sequence). V was pared by 3 bases and J by 4 bases, with 22 bases between. The CDR3 contains 18 residues. This chain uses TRBV20-1 with TRBJ1-6; the D gene is possibly TRBD1 (6 bases). This receptor was obtained from a human donor who was either an allogeneic HSCT recipient or a stem cell or donor lymphocyte infusion donor (not recorded which). It is not recorded whose cells these are; they may come from a transplant donor. Sequenced sample: blood, either unsorted or a sorted T cell fraction (not recorded which). CDR3 bases: TGCAGTGCTAGCACTATCACAGGGACCGAAGGGTATAATTCACCCCTCCACTTT. The encoded protein is CSASTITGTEGYNSPLHF.